This TCR beta chain was identified in a study of human T cells and chemical hapten exposure. MiXCR, run by TCRdb on the RACE reads, gives a single entry per CDR3 protein. The table lists 70,000 to 100,000 distinct CDR3 sequences, under 9% of them singletons. This clonotype has ten or more counts. This CDR3 spans 15 amino acids. With 3 bases clipped from V and 6 bases from J, the junction kept 9 bases outside the gene matches. Germline lookup yields CDR1 MNHEY and CDR2 SMNVEV (reference sequence). Time point denoted: patch test 1, 2 weeks after DPC sensitization. As for treatment: therapeutic diphenylcyclopropenone sensitization with weekly scalp DPC.

This sequence was found in a woman in her twenties or thirties with alopecia areata. Some clones in this sample may be carry-over from other donors' samples. The V call is TRBV27, the J call TRBJ2-7, with 9 bases that match TRBD1. Sequenced here: whole blood, sampled in connection with sensitization to the hapten diphenylcyclopropenone (DPC). For the CDR3, the DNA is TGTGCCAGCAGTTTCGGGACAGGGAGGTTGAGCGAGCAGTACTTC. Its translation is CASSFGTGRLSEQYF.